The sequence of this T cell receptor (beta chain) was determined in a study of shared clonotypes between healthy human individuals. Unsorted PBMCs provided DNA that was sequenced on ten immunoSEQ deep assay plates. This table comes from immunoSEQ multiplex PCR, and its TCRdb copy is limited to in-frame clones, with some not included. The sample lists 520,000 or so clones, 70% to 80% occurring once. CDR1 is MDHEN, CDR2 SYDVKM, per germline. There are 14 residues in the CDR3. V was pared by 6 bases and J by 2 bases, with 11 bases between. This clone has only one observation. Unsorted samples used tens of millions of PBMCs for genomic DNA.

The clonotype originates from a middle-aged woman in good health. Some clones in this sample may be carry-over from other donors' samples. Material for sequencing was PBMCs. This chain connects TRBV28 to TRBJ2-1, with D tentatively TRBD1 (6 bases). CDR3 in DNA: TGTGCCAGCAGACCCGGACAGCCCTACAATGAGCAGTTCTTC. Its protein product is CASRPGQPYNEQFF.